The entry that follows covers one TCR beta chain sequence. The read ends 3 residues early relative to the CDR3; the germline J gene fills the gap. The V segment lost 5 bases and the J segment 1 base; nucleotides outside the gene matches: 4. The length of the CDR3 is 14 residues. Germline CDR1 LNHDA, CDR2 SQIVND (reference sequence). Using immunoSEQ multiplex PCR, the repertoire was profiled, and TCRdb retains in-frame clones only, with some absent. This sample contains about 30,000 clones. The data are from a study of Tregs in tolerant kidney transplant recipients. The sequencing used CD8+ T cells from blood, collected before the transplant. This TCR was sampled from a human donor who received a combined kidney and bone marrow transplant. The rearrangement links TRBV19 to TRBJ1-1; 7 positions match TRBD1. Incomplete CDR3 DNA: TGTGCCAGTAGTTCCCGGACAGGGAACACTGAA. Amino acids: CASSSRTGNTE. The full CDR3 protein is CASSSRTGNTEAFF.